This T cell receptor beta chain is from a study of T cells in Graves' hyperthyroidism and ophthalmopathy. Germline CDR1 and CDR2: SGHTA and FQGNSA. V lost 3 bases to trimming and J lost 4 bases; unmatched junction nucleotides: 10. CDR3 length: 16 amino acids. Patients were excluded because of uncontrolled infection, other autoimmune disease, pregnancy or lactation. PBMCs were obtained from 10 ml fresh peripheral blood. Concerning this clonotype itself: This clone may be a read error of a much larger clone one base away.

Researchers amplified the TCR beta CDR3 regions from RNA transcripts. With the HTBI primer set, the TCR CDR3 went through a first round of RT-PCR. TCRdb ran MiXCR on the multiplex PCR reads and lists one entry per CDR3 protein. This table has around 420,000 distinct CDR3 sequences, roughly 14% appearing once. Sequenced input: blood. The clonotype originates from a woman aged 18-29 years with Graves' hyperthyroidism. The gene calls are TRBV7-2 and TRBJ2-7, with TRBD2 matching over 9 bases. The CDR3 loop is CASSFARSGGMYEQYF. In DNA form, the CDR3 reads TGTGCCAGCAGCTTTGCGCGGAGCGGGGGGATGTACGAGCAGTACTTC.